The clone carrying this T cell receptor (beta chain) was seen repeatedly, ten times or more. Its specificity is not known. The data were taken from a study of T-cell memory formation after mild COVID-19. The study, taken as a whole, reports: The study found balanced CD4/CD8 in clones contracting day 15 to 85 and a CD4+ lean in later expanders. Among CD4+ contracting clones, most were CM and EM, and CD8+ ones EMRA. For second-wave clones that peaked at day 37, SARS-CoV-2 specificity went unverified.

5'RACE, which relied on constant-segment primers, yielded TCR alpha and TCR beta cDNA libraries carrying sample barcodes and UMIs. A single record per CDR3 protein comes from TCRdb applying MiXCR to the 5' RACE reads. The sample yields 110,000 or so distinct CDR3 sequences, 22% seen once. This CDR3 spans 14 amino acids. Trimming pared 3 bases from V and 0 bases from J, leaving 8 bases between. This sequence originates from a man younger than 35 who had mild COVID-19 (a few samples of this study predate the infection). Cell type and time point are not known. The sequencing sample was made of PBMCs or a T cell subset sorted from them (not recorded which). The rearrangement links TRBV12-3 or TRBV12-4 to TRBJ1-1, with D unclear. The CDR3 here is CASSFGRLNTEAFF. CDR3 in DNA: TGTGCCAGCAGTTTCGGACGCCTGAACACTGAAGCTTTCTTT.